This is a list of T cell receptor beta chains from one sample in a study of T cell responses to AZD1222 COVID-19 vaccine. TCRdb's copy holds only in-frame clones and misses some; the assay was immunoSEQ multiplex PCR. The table includes 120,000 to 150,000 clones, about nine tenths detected once. Material: peripheral blood, obtained on day 0 of AZD1222 vaccination. Source of these receptors: an adult in good health. CDR3s include the opening cysteine and the closing phenylalanine or tryptophan. The D gene is left open where the match is weak. A row's size may be missing; if present it is once, few, many or a size class.

V	size	D	J	CDR3	DNA
TRBV28	NA	NA	TRBJ1-2	CASSFVRQGGTGYTF	TGTGCCAGCAGTTTTGTTCGGCAGGGAGGAACGGGCTACACCTTC
TRBV6-1	once	TRBD1	TRBJ2-7	CASSEGQGAFYEQYF	TGTGCCAGCAGTGAGGGGCAGGGGGCGTTCTACGAGCAGTACTTC
TRBV7-8	NA	TRBD2	TRBJ2-7	CASSLGPSGRPIYEQYF	TGTGCCAGCAGCTTAGGCCCTAGCGGGAGACCCATCTACGAGCAGTACTTC
TRBV19	NA	NA	TRBJ2-6	CASKDFQSGANVLTF	TGTGCCAGTAAAGACTTCCAATCTGGGGCCAACGTCCTGACTTTC
TRBV7-9	NA	TRBD1	TRBJ1-1	CASSLGGDSVLGAFF	TGTGCCAGCAGCCTAGGGGGGGACAGCGTCCTTGGGGCTTTCTTT
TRBV5-1	few	TRBD1	TRBJ1-6	CASSFKGRGDSPLHF	TGCGCCAGCAGCTTTAAAGGCAGGGGGGATTCACCCCTCCACTTT
TRBV4-2	NA	NA	TRBJ2-7	CASSQARRTYEQYF	TGTGCCAGCAGCCAGGCCAGGCGAACCTACGAGCAGTACTTC
TRBV6-2/TRBV6-3	NA	NA	TRBJ2-3	CASSYSTQITDTQYF	TGTGCCAGCAGTTACTCGACCCAAATCACAGATACGCAGTATTTT
TRBV28	NA	NA	TRBJ1-2	CASTRGSYGYTF	TGTGCCAGCACCCGGGGATCCTATGGCTACACCTTC
TRBV6-1	NA	TRBD2	TRBJ2-1	CASIGGTSGREFF	TGTGCCAGCATCGGCGGGACTAGCGGGAGGGAGTTCTTC
TRBV2	NA	TRBD1	TRBJ1-5	CASGGQVWDQPQHF	TGTGCCAGCGGAGGACAGGTCTGGGATCAGCCCCAGCATTTT
TRBV12-5	NA	NA	TRBJ2-1	CASGRGASYNEQFF	TGTGCTAGTGGCAGGGGAGCGTCCTACAATGAGCAGTTCTTC
TRBV7-3	NA	NA	TRBJ2-1	CASSFSNEQFF	TGTGCCAGCAGCTTTAGTAATGAGCAGTTCTTC
TRBV7-3	NA	TRBD2	TRBJ2-6	CASSPHLAGVEGANVLTF	TGTGCCAGCAGCCCTCACCTAGCGGGAGTCGAAGGGGCCAACGTCCTGACTTTC
TRBV5-5	NA	TRBD1	TRBJ1-1	CASSLIQGALTEAFF	TGTGCCAGCAGCCTAATACAGGGGGCCCTCACTGAAGCTTTCTTT
TRBV2	NA	TRBD2	TRBJ2-7	CASCLLAGNYEQYF	TGTGCCAGCTGTTTGCTAGCGGGAAACTACGAGCAGTACTTC
TRBV19	few	NA	TRBJ2-7	CASSIDGFFYEQYF	TGTGCCAGTAGTATAGATGGCTTTTTCTACGAGCAGTACTTC
TRBV28	NA	NA	TRBJ2-7	CASSPPGFNKLEQYF	TGTGCCAGCAGTCCCCCCGGTTTTAATAAGCTAGAGCAGTACTTC
TRBV4-3	NA	NA	TRBJ2-7	CASSQDGGPSSYEQYF	TGCGCCAGCAGCCAAGATGGGGGACCCAGCTCCTACGAGCAGTACTTC
TRBV18	NA	NA	TRBJ2-1	CASSPTSSEQFF	TGTGCCAGCTCCCCTACTAGTAGTGAGCAGTTCTTC
TRBV7-3	NA	TRBD1	TRBJ2-7	CASSLETGGYEQYF	TGTGCCAGCAGCTTAGAAACAGGGGGCTACGAGCAGTACTTC
TRBV7-3	once	NA	TRBJ2-1	CASSPGQRARNEQFF	TGTGCCAGCAGCCCCGGACAGCGGGCCCGCAATGAGCAGTTCTTC
TRBV28	NA	NA	TRBJ2-1	CASSLGGLVYEQFF	TGTGCCAGCAGTTTAGGGGGTTTGGTGTATGAGCAGTTCTTC
TRBV18	once	NA	TRBJ1-5	CASSPQTDQPQHF	TGTGCCAGCTCACCCCAGACCGATCAGCCCCAGCATTTT
TRBV9	NA	NA	TRBJ2-2	CASSLRGYLYTGELFF	TGTGCCAGCAGCCTCAGGGGCTATCTATACACCGGGGAGCTGTTTTTT
TRBV4-3	NA	TRBD1	TRBJ1-5	CARRDRDQPQHF	TGCGCCCGACGGGACAGGGATCAGCCCCAGCATTTT
TRBV2	few	NA	TRBJ1-5	CASSDQEGQPQHF	TGTGCCAGCAGTGATCAGGAGGGACAGCCCCAGCATTTT
TRBV30	NA	NA	TRBJ1-4	CAWSVMGAREKLFF	TGTGCCTGGAGTGTAATGGGGGCTCGGGAAAAACTGTTTTTT
TRBV29-1	NA	NA	TRBJ1-3	CSVEELRDYSGNTIYF	TGCAGCGTTGAAGAGTTGAGGGACTACTCTGGAAACACCATATATTTT
TRBV10-3	NA	NA	TRBJ2-3	CAIRGGDTDTQYF	TGTGCCATTAGGGGGGGAGACACAGATACGCAGTATTTT
TRBV18	NA	TRBD1	TRBJ2-5	CASSPMKRQGSETQYF	TGTGCCAGCTCACCGATGAAGAGACAGGGTTCCGAGACCCAGTACTTC
TRBV5-1	NA	NA	TRBJ2-2	CARPNTGELFF	TGCGCCAGACCGAACACCGGGGAGCTGTTTTTT
TRBV10-1	NA	NA	TRBJ2-7	CASSMTLRSAQYF	TGCGCCAGCAGTATGACCCTCAGGAGTGCGCAGTACTTC
TRBV5-4	NA	NA	TRBJ1-2	CASSLFGGAIGYTF	TGTGCCAGCAGCTTGTTCGGGGGGGCAATCGGCTACACCTTC
TRBV6-6	NA	NA	TRBJ1-3	CASSYGGFSGNTIYF	TGTGCCAGCAGTTACGGGGGATTCTCTGGAAACACCATATATTTT
TRBV2	NA	TRBD2	TRBJ2-1	CASRIGLAGNEQFF	TGTGCCAGCAGGATAGGGCTAGCGGGAAATGAGCAGTTCTTC
TRBV7-2	NA	NA	TRBJ2-1	CASSLGGMGDYNEQFF	TGTGCCAGCAGCTTAGGGGGGATGGGGGATTACAATGAGCAGTTCTTC
TRBV9	NA	NA	TRBJ2-1	CASSPRGAADEQFF	TGTGCCAGCAGCCCCCGCGGGGCAGCCGATGAGCAGTTCTTC
TRBV9	NA	NA	TRBJ1-3	CASSVGIQAGNTIYF	TGTGCCAGCAGCGTAGGTATACAAGCTGGAAACACCATATATTTT
TRBV27	NA	TRBD1	TRBJ2-1	CASSLTRGSLLSNEQFF	TGTGCCAGCAGTTTAACCAGGGGGTCGCTCCTTTCCAATGAGCAGTTCTTC
TRBV28	NA	NA	TRBJ1-5	CASSERGQSHQPQHF	TGTGCCAGCAGCGAGAGAGGGCAGAGTCATCAGCCCCAGCATTTT
TRBV5-1	NA	NA	TRBJ2-7	CASSLTDYEQYF	TGCGCCAGCAGCTTGACAGACTACGAGCAGTACTTC
TRBV27	NA	TRBD1	TRBJ1-1	CASSLGQHANTEAFF	TGTGCCAGCAGTTTGGGACAGCACGCGAACACTGAAGCTTTCTTT
TRBV4-3	once	TRBD2	TRBJ2-1	CASSQDVGGRGAYNEQFF	TGCGCCAGCAGCCAAGACGTGGGCGGGAGAGGGGCCTACAATGAGCAGTTCTTC
TRBV12-3/TRBV12-4	NA	NA	TRBJ2-1	CASKSYYNEQFF	TGTGCCAGCAAGAGTTACTACAATGAGCAGTTCTTC
TRBV2	NA	NA	TRBJ2-1	CASTVDSYNEQFF	TGTGCCAGCACTGTAGATTCGTACAATGAGCAGTTCTTC
TRBV7-2	NA	NA	TRBJ1-1	CASSRQGSDTEAFF	TGTGCCAGCAGCCGTCAGGGCTCGGACACTGAAGCTTTCTTT
TRBV18	NA	NA	TRBJ1-4	CASSPGYGTNEKLFF	TGTGCCAGCTCACCGGGGTACGGGACTAATGAAAAACTGTTTTTT
TRBV5-1	NA	NA	TRBJ1-4	CASSFNPPGQGGEKLFF	TGCGCCAGCAGCTTTAATCCCCCTGGGCAGGGAGGTGAAAAACTGTTTTTT
TRBV11-2	NA	NA	TRBJ1-6	CASSLAVNNSPLHF	TGTGCCAGCAGCTTAGCTGTAAATAATTCACCCCTCCACTTT
TRBV7-2	NA	TRBD1	TRBJ1-2	CASSPGTGVLYGYTF	TGTGCCAGCAGCCCAGGGACAGGGGTCCTCTATGGCTACACCTTC
TRBV7-2	NA	NA	TRBJ2-7	CASSLARGAVSYEQYF	TGTGCCAGCAGCTTAGCGAGGGGGGCAGTCTCCTACGAGCAGTACTTC
TRBV6-6	NA	NA	TRBJ1-1	CASSATREAEAFF	TGTGCCAGCAGCGCTACTCGGGAGGCTGAAGCTTTCTTT
TRBV18	NA	NA	TRBJ1-3	CASSPLQASSGNTIYF	TGTGCCAGCTCACCACTCCAGGCTAGCTCTGGAAACACCATATATTTT
TRBV20-1	NA	TRBD1	TRBJ2-5	CSASGVLGTEETQYF	TGCAGTGCTAGTGGCGTCTTAGGGACAGAAGAGACCCAGTACTTC